One sample yielded the 20 T cell receptor beta chains listed below, sequenced in a study of CD8 T cells in ankylosing spondylitis. TCRdb used MiXCR to reprocess the 5' RACE reads, holding one entry per CDR3 protein. The repertoire includes about 200,000 distinct CDR3 sequences, around 13% of them detected once, and about 15% sits in the top ten. Sequencing was done on a sample of blood, either unsorted or a sorted T cell fraction (not recorded which). Source of these receptors: a male donor with ankylosing spondylitis or in good health (not recorded which).

This clonotype was observed a handful of times. This chain uses TRBV4-1 with TRBJ2-7, with D possibly matching TRBD2 (6 bases). The CDR3 is 16 amino acids. From germline, CDR1 is MGHRA and CDR2 YSYEKL. Trimming stripped 1 base from V and 2 bases from J, with 15 bases between. DNA of the CDR3: TGCGCCAGCAGCCAAGGTAGTCCGGGACTGCCCTACGAGCAGTACTTC. It codes for CASSQGSPGLPYEQYF.

This clonotype was found a few times. CDR3 sequence: CASSFSIGVTEAFF. The CDR3 DNA reads as TGTGCCAGCAGTTTCTCTATTGGAGTGACTGAAGCTTTCTTT. This chain connects TRBV12-3 or TRBV12-4 to TRBJ1-1; no reliable D call. The CDR3 contains 14 residues. Deletions cut 3 bases from V and 5 bases from J, with 13 bases between.

This sequence joins TRBV6-1 and TRBJ2-3; 9 positions agree with TRBD1. J lost 4 bases, V lost 8 bases, and 7 bases had no gene match. This CDR3 has 14 amino acids. Germline V gene lookup returns CDR1 MNHNS and CDR2 SASEGT. CDR3 in DNA: TGTGCCAGCTCCGGGACAGGGTTGGCAGATACGCAGTATTTT. Its translation is CASSGTGLADTQYF.

This clonotype has at least ten counts. The J gene is TRBJ2-3, the V gene TRBV10-3; no firm D call. Trimming took 7 bases from V and 0 from J, leaving 20 bases between them. This CDR3 is 17 amino acids long. CDR1 ENHRY and CDR2 SYGVKD come from the germline V gene. In nucleotides, the CDR3 is TGTGCCATCACTTCTTCATTGGACCTTCTTAGCACAGATACGCAGTATTTT. Its translation is CAITSSLDLLSTDTQYF.

This clonotype was seen ten or more times. The chain links TRBV20-1 to TRBJ2-2; 12 bases map to TRBD2. Germline V gene sequence: CDR1 DFQATT, CDR2 SNEGSKA (reference sequence). Trimming took 4 bases from V and 3 from J; bases not matched to a gene: 6. CDR3 length: 16 residues. CDR3 amino acids: CSAKTSGRGDTGELFF. The CDR3 nucleotides are TGCAGTGCTAAGACTAGCGGGAGAGGGGACACCGGGGAGCTGTTTTTT.

This chain joins TRBV27 and TRBJ2-7; D unresolved. Per germline, CDR1 MNHEY and CDR2 SMNVEV (reference sequence). V was shortened by 5 bases and J by 4 bases, with 15 bases between the two germline ends. CDR3 length equals 14 residues. The CDR3 DNA reads as TGTGCCAGCAGTCCCCTGCTGGCTCGGTACGAGCAGTACTTC. This translates into CASSPLLARYEQYF.

The chain combines TRBV16 with TRBJ2-7; TRBD2 is a possible D gene (5 bases). The CDR3 runs to 17 residues. Trimming removed 4 bases from V and 0 bases from J, with 19 bases in between. Per germline, CDR1 KGHSY and CDR2 FQNENV. CDR3 coding DNA: TGTGCCAGCAGCCCCCGCCTACTAGATTTAAGCTCCTACGAGCAGTACTTC. Protein: CASSPRLLDLSSYEQYF.

The rearrangement joins TRBV5-5 to TRBJ2-5; weak D call: TRBD1 (5 bases). CDR1 is SGHKS and CDR2 is YYEKEE in the germline V gene (reference sequence). The V and J ends lost 1 base and 2 bases respectively, with 9 bases between them. CDR3 length: 14 amino acids. This chain's CDR3 is CASSLSRAQETQYF. For the CDR3, the DNA is TGTGCCAGCAGCTTGAGCAGGGCACAAGAGACCCAGTACTTC. Combining the CDR3 with reference TRBV5-5 and TRBJ2-5 gives the whole variable domain DAGVTQSPTHLIKTRGQQVTLRCSPISGHKSVSWYQQVLGQGPQFIFQYYEKEERGRGNFPDRFSARQFPNYSSELNVNALLLGDSALYLCASSLSRAQETQYFGPGTRLLVL.

V gene TRBV27 combines with J gene TRBJ1-1; 9 nucleotides match TRBD1. Germline V lookup: CDR1 MNHEY, CDR2 SMNVEV (reference sequence). The CDR3 has 14 amino acids. The V gene end was trimmed by 6 bases and the J gene end by 4 bases; junction bases not matched to a gene: 6. The CDR3 sequence is CASRGTGGVTEAFF. The CDR3 nucleotides read TGTGCCAGCAGAGGAACAGGGGGCGTCACTGAAGCTTTCTTT.

CDR3 sequence (DNA): TGCAGTGCTAGAGTTCCAGGGAGCTCCTACGAGCAGTACTTC. Protein sequence: CSARVPGSSYEQYF. V and J are TRBV20-1 and TRBJ2-7; D possibly matches TRBD1 or TRBD2 (5 bases each). There are 14 residues in the CDR3. The V and J ends lost 1 base and 0 bases respectively, with 10 bases between them. Germline V lookup: CDR1 DFQATT, CDR2 SNEGSKA (reference sequence).

The V call is TRBV2, the J call TRBJ2-7, with D possibly being TRBD1 or TRBD2 (6 bases each). CDR3 length: 13 amino acids. Trimming took 7 bases from V and 5 from J, leaving 15 bases between them. In germline, CDR1 is SNHLY, CDR2 FYNNEI. The CDR3 DNA follows: TGTGCCAGCAATTGGGGGGCCCGCGACGAGCAGTACTTC. It yields the protein CASNWGARDEQYF.

This clonotype was counted only a few times. The V call is TRBV29-1, the J call TRBJ2-3; D possibly corresponds to TRBD2 (6 bases). This CDR3 has 14 amino acids. The germline V and J ends were trimmed by 1 base and 4 bases, with 12 bases remaining between them. Germline CDR1 SQVTM, CDR2 ANQGSEA. Written as DNA, the CDR3 is TGCAGCGTTGAAGTGACGGGGGTAGCAGATACGCAGTATTTT. Its translation is CSVEVTGVADTQYF.

J is TRBJ2-3 and V is TRBV5-5, with 12 bases matching TRBD2. The CDR3 is 17 residues long. The junction had 8 bases not matched to a gene; V was cut back by 4 bases and J by 2 bases. Germline V gene lookup returns CDR1 SGHKS and CDR2 YYEKEE (reference sequence). CDR3 region: CASSPGTSGRYTDTQYF. CDR3 DNA sequence: TGTGCCAGCAGCCCCGGGACTAGCGGGCGGTACACAGATACGCAGTATTTT. Full variable domain (remainder filled in from reference TRBV5-5 and TRBJ2-3): DAGVTQSPTHLIKTRGQQVTLRCSPISGHKSVSWYQQVLGQGPQFIFQYYEKEERGRGNFPDRFSARQFPNYSSELNVNALLLGDSALYLCASSPGTSGRYTDTQYFGPGTRLTVL.

This clonotype was seen many times. The chain uses TRBV5-1 and TRBJ2-7; a weak D match, TRBD1 (5 bases). CDR1 SGHRS and CDR2 YFSETQ come from the germline V gene. V was cut by 4 bases and J by 1 base, with 15 bases left in between. The CDR3 is 15 residues long. For the CDR3, the DNA is TGCGCCAGCAGCCAAGACAGTCTTCTATCCTACGAGCAGTACTTC. Translated: CASSQDSLLSYEQYF.

This clonotype was observed many times. This sequence joins TRBV20-1 and TRBJ1-1, with D perhaps TRBD1 (6 bases). CDR3 length equals 13 residues. Germline-derived CDR1 and CDR2 are DFQATT and SNEGSKA (reference sequence). V lost 5 bases and J lost 3, with 13 bases in between. The CDR3 loop is CSAGGGGYTEAFF. CDR3 in DNA: TGCAGTGCTGGTGGGGGCGGGTACACTGAAGCTTTCTTT.

This clonotype was detected only a few times. V usage is TRBV3-1 and J usage is TRBJ2-7, with 8 positions matching TRBD1. Per germline, CDR1 LGHDT and CDR2 YNNKEL (reference sequence). V was clipped by 4 bases and J by 6 bases; unmatched bases: 20. This CDR3 is 18 amino acids long. This chain's CDR3 is CASSPGFDDRGGPVEQYF. CDR3 coding DNA: TGTGCCAGCAGCCCGGGGTTTGATGACAGGGGCGGGCCGGTCGAGCAGTACTTC.

The chain recombines TRBV12-3 or TRBV12-4 with TRBJ2-1; weak D call: TRBD2 (6 bases). V lost 4 bases and J lost 6, with 10 bases in between. The CDR3 runs to 13 residues. The CDR3 region is CASSSIAVNEQFF. The CDR3 DNA is TGTGCCAGCAGTTCTATAGCGGTCAATGAGCAGTTCTTC.

This clonotype was seen many times. The rearrangement joins TRBV7-9 to TRBJ2-5; TRBD1 might be the D (6 bases). From germline, CDR1 is SEHNR and CDR2 FQNEAQ (reference sequence). The CDR3 is 13 residues long. Between the trimmed V and J ends, which lost 5 bases and 2 bases, there was a span of 9 bases. The CDR3 reads CASSPGQQETQYF. The DNA of the CDR3 is TGTGCCAGCAGCCCTGGACAGCAAGAGACCCAGTACTTC.

The table lists this clonotype with a few counts. The CDR3 DNA is TGTGCCAGCAGTGAGGGTGGCGAGCAGTTCTTC. Encoded protein: CASSEGGEQFF. V is TRBV2 and J is TRBJ2-1; D gene uncertain. Germline CDR1 and CDR2: SNHLY and FYNNEI. V was cut by 3 bases and J by 10 bases, with 7 bases left in between. CDR3 length equals 11 residues.

The sample holds a few counts of this clonotype. CDR3 nucleotide sequence: TGTGCCAGCAGTTTAATAGCGGGGGGGACCTACAATGAGCAGTTCTTC. Protein product: CASSLIAGGTYNEQFF. The chain combines TRBV27 with TRBJ2-1; 11 nucleotides line up with TRBD2. V was pared by 2 bases and J by 2 bases, with 2 bases of the junction left unmatched. Germline loops: CDR1 MNHEY, CDR2 SMNVEV (reference sequence). CDR3 length equals 16 residues.